A selection of T cell receptor beta chains follows, all from one sample in a study of shared clonotypes between healthy human individuals. Assay used: immunoSEQ multiplex PCR; TCRdb lists only in-frame clones, some missing. Here the sample spans approximately 240,000 clones, 65% to 70% being singletons. Specimen: memory CD4+ T cells sorted from blood. The receptor source for this set is a man aged 25-40 years in good health. The CDR3 runs from the conserved cysteine through the conserved F or W. D genes are given only for firm matches. Expanded clones are given a class, and other clones once, few, many or no size at all.

d_call,clone_size,cdr3_length,j_call,v_call,cdr3_aa,cdr3_nt
-,-,13,TRBJ2-2,TRBV2,CASSARNTGELFF,TGTGCCAGCAGTGCTCGGAACACCGGGGAGCTGTTTTTT
-,-,13,TRBJ1-2,TRBV5-1,CASSLQVNYGYTF,TGCGCCAGCAGCTTGCAAGTGAACTATGGCTACACCTTC
-,-,11,TRBJ2-2,TRBV28,CASRSVRELFF,TGTGCCAGCAGGTCCGTCAGGGAGCTGTTTTTT
-,-,12,TRBJ2-1,TRBV5-4,CASSLRSSEQFF,TGTGCCAGCAGCTTAAGATCTAGCGAGCAGTTCTTC
-,-,14,TRBJ2-7,TRBV7-8,CASSISEGSYEQYF,TGTGCCAGCAGCATTTCGGAAGGCTCCTACGAGCAGTACTTC
-,-,15,TRBJ1-5,TRBV27,CASSSWGAADQPQHF,TGTGCCAGCAGTTCGTGGGGGGCCGCGGATCAGCCCCAGCATTTT
-,-,17,TRBJ2-6,TRBV5-1,CASSLEGRSSGANVLTF,TGCGCCAGCAGCTTGGAAGGTAGGAGCTCTGGGGCCAACGTCCTGACTTTC
-,few,16,TRBJ2-2,TRBV2,CASSPQGRGGTGELFF,TGTGCCAGCAGCCCTCAGGGCAGGGGTGGCACCGGGGAGCTGTTTTTT
-,-,18,TRBJ2-6,TRBV6-4,CASPGFGHPSSGANVLTF,TGTGCCAGCCCCGGGTTCGGACACCCGAGCTCTGGGGCCAACGTCCTGACTTTC
-,few,15,TRBJ2-1,TRBV6-5,CASSHRQSPYNEQFF,TGTGCCAGCAGTCACAGACAATCACCTTACAATGAGCAGTTCTTC
-,-,14,TRBJ2-7,TRBV10-3,CATWRGGLFYEQYF,TGTGCCACCTGGAGAGGGGGGCTGTTTTACGAGCAGTACTTC
-,once,16,TRBJ1-1,TRBV7-9,CASSSSLGSGAPEAFF,TGTGCCAGCAGCTCCTCACTTGGGTCCGGGGCTCCTGAAGCTTTCTTT
-,few,15,TRBJ2-3,TRBV6-1,CASSERDISTDTQYF,TGTGCCAGCAGTGAAAGGGACATAAGCACAGATACGCAGTATTTT
-,few,13,TRBJ1-5,TRBV28,CASSQPVYQPQHF,TGTGCCAGCAGCCAACCAGTTTATCAGCCCCAGCATTTT
-,-,15,TRBJ2-7,TRBV18,CASSLDRLSTYEQYF,TGTGCCAGCTCCCTCGACAGGCTTTCGACCTACGAGCAGTACTTC
-,-,12,TRBJ2-7,TRBV18,CASSLWAYEQYF,TGTGCCAGCTCACTTTGGGCCTACGAGCAGTACTTC
-,few,13,TRBJ2-2,TRBV7-3,CASSLTNTGELFF,TGTGCCAGCAGCTTAACTAACACCGGGGAGCTGTTTTTT
TRBD2,-,15,TRBJ2-2,TRBV7-9,CASRVAGGKTGELFF,TGTGCCAGCAGGGTAGCGGGAGGGAAAACCGGGGAGCTGTTTTTT
-,-,13,TRBJ1-1,TRBV5-4,CASSLTGNTEAFF,TGTGCCAGCAGCTTGACCGGGAACACTGAAGCTTTCTTT
TRBD1,-,15,TRBJ1-1,TRBV7-7,CASSYHGQGRTEAFF,TGTGCTAGCAGCTACCATGGACAGGGGAGGACTGAAGCTTTCTTT
-,-,15,TRBJ2-3,TRBV7-3,CASSPSHESTDTQYF,TGTGCCAGCAGCCCATCCCATGAGAGCACAGATACGCAGTATTTT
-,-,12,TRBJ2-5,TRBV2,CASAPGRETQYF,TGTGCCAGCGCGCCAGGGCGGGAGACCCAGTACTTC
-,-,16,TRBJ2-1,TRBV7-6,CASSFVPGVQYNEQFF,TGTGCCAGCAGCTTCGTGCCGGGAGTTCAATACAATGAGCAGTTCTTC
-,-,15,TRBJ2-3,TRBV5-4,CASSHFRGARDTQYF,TGTGCCAGCAGCCACTTTCGGGGGGCTCGGGATACGCAGTATTTT